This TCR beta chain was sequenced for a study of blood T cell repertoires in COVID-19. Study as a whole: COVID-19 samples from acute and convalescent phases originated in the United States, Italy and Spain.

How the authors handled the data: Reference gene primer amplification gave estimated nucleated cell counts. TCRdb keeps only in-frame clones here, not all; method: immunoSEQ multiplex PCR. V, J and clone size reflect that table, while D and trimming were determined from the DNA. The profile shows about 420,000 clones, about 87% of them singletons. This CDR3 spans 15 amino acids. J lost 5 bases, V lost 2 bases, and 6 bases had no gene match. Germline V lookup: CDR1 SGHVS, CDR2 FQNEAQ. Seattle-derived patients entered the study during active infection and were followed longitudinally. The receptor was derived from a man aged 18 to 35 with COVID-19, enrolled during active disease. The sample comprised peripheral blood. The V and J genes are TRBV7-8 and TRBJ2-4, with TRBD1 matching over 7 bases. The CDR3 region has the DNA TGTGCCAGCAGCTTAACTCCCGGGACAGAAAACATTCAGTACTTC. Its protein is CASSLTPGTENIQYF.